The next 16 T cell receptor beta chains were all read from a single sample in a study of T cells after posttransplantation cyclophosphamide. Sequenced by immunoSEQ multiplex PCR; TCRdb stores in-frame clones only, minus some. Of about 7,800 clones listed, more than 75% were seen once; the top ten hold roughly 24%. Busulfan-fludarabine conditioning, marrow transplant, and cyclophosphamide on days +3 and +4 were administered. The input for sequencing was PBMCs, taken after allogeneic stem cell transplant with posttransplant cyclophosphamide. These receptors were obtained from a female patient aged 40 to 55 who received an allogeneic stem cell transplant from an unrelated donor, was CMV-positive, and had no GVHD. These T cells may partly come from the graft donor.

The chain couples TRBV9 to TRBJ2-3, with 8 bases identical to TRBD2. Germline V gives CDR1 SGDLS, CDR2 YYNGEE. The CDR3 consists of 15 residues. V was clipped by 3 bases and J by 1 base; unmatched bases: 4. This CDR3 is CASSAGGLGTDTQYF. As DNA, the CDR3 is TGTGCCAGCAGCGCGGGGGGGCTAGGCACAGATACGCAGTATTTT.

V gene TRBV11-3 combines with J gene TRBJ2-3, with D unclear. Trimming cost V 4 bases and J 6 bases, with 8 bases left between them. The CDR3 is 12 residues long. Germline-derived CDR1 and CDR2 are SGHNT and YENEEA. The CDR3 loop reads CASSSNRDTQYF. In DNA form, the CDR3 reads TGTGCCAGCAGCTCTAACCGCGATACGCAGTATTTT.

The chain employs TRBV4-3 and TRBJ1-1; D gene ambiguous. The CDR3 totals 15 residues. Germline V gene data show CDR1 as LGHNA and CDR2 as YSLEER. Trimming left V 1 base short and J 0 bases short, with 9 bases between. The CDR3 nucleotides are TGCGCCAGCAGCCAAGTTGGAGGGTTGAACACTGAAGCTTTCTTT. Translating it yields CASSQVGGLNTEAFF.

The chain combines TRBV15 with TRBJ2-3; perhaps TRBD2 as D (6 bases). Germline V gene data show CDR1 as LNHNV and CDR2 as YYDKDF (reference sequence). The CDR3 loop spans 17 amino acids. Trimming took off 0 bases at V and 2 bases at J, with 15 bases between the two ends. The CDR3 sequence is CATSRDRGRGTTDTQYF. The CDR3 DNA sequence: TGTGCCACCAGCAGAGATCGGGGACGCGGGACCACAGATACGCAGTATTTT.

This sequence joins TRBV18 and TRBJ2-3, with 8 bases lining up with TRBD1. The CDR3 has 17 residues. With V trimmed by 3 bases and J by 0 bases, 8 bases remained unmatched. The V gene's germline CDR1 is KGHSH and CDR2 LQKENI. The CDR3 nucleotides read TGTGCCAGCTCACCTCTTGCGGGACAGGAAAGCACAGATACGCAGTATTTT. It codes for CASSPLAGQESTDTQYF. The full variable domain, in which reference TRBV18 and TRBJ2-3 provide the parts outside the CDR3, is NAGVMQNPRHLVRRRGQEARLRCSPMKGHSHVYWYRQLPEEGLKFMVYLQKENIIDESGMPKERFSAEFPKEGPSILRIQQVVRGDSAAYFCASSPLAGQESTDTQYFGPGTRLTVL.

This chain joins TRBV9 and TRBJ2-1; no firm D call. CDR3 length: 14 amino acids. V dropped 4 bases and J dropped 1 base, with 9 bases sitting between them. Germline-derived CDR1 and CDR2 are SGDLS and YYNGEE. The CDR3 bases are TGTGCCAGCAGCCTAGTGGCATCCTACAATGAGCAGTTCTTC. It translates to CASSLVASYNEQFF.

This clone was seen only a few times. The rearrangement uses TRBV5-6 and TRBJ2-2, with 8 bases matching TRBD1. V lost 0 bases, J lost 1 base, and 5 bases stayed unmatched. The CDR3 covers 17 residues. CDR1 SGHDT and CDR2 YYEEEE come from the germline V gene. This chain's CDR3 is CASSLGDGTGNTGELFF. Here the CDR3 DNA reads TGTGCCAGCAGCTTGGGGGACGGGACAGGGAACACCGGGGAGCTGTTTTTT.

This sequence joins TRBV10-3 and TRBJ2-3; possibly TRBD2 for D (6 bases). The V gene's germline CDR1 is ENHRY and CDR2 SYGVKD. The V end was cut by 5 bases, the J end by 2 bases, with 14 bases between. This CDR3 has 15 amino acids. The CDR3 is CAISYGGGDTDTQYF. The CDR3 nucleotides are TGTGCCATCAGTTACGGGGGAGGAGACACAGATACGCAGTATTTT.

The CDR3 reads CASTRTGVGANVLTF. The CDR3 coding sequence is TGTGCCAGTACCCGGACAGGGGTTGGGGCCAACGTCCTGACTTTC. V gene TRBV19 combines with J gene TRBJ2-6; TRBD1 matches 9 bases. V lost 7 bases, J lost 3 bases, and 4 bases stayed unmatched. CDR1 is LNHDA, CDR2 SQIVND, per germline (reference sequence). The CDR3 runs to 15 residues.

The V gene is TRBV7-2, the J gene TRBJ1-4; possible D gene TRBD1, 5 bases. The CDR3 totals 13 residues. Germline V gene data show CDR1 as SGHTA and CDR2 as FQGNSA. The V gene lost 1 base and the J gene lost 10 bases, with 10 bases spanning the gap. CDR3 in amino acids: CASSLGLGVKLFF. As DNA, the CDR3 is TGTGCCAGCAGCTTAGGGTTAGGGGTAAAACTGTTTTTT. Looking up the rest from reference TRBV7-2 and TRBJ1-4 gives the full variable domain: GAGVSQSPSNKVTEKGKDVELRCDPISGHTALYWYRQSLGQGLEFLIYFQGNSAPDKSGLPSDRFSAERTGGSVSTLTIQRTQQEDSAVYLCASSLGLGVKLFFGSGTQLSVL.

The rearrangement uses TRBV4-3 and TRBJ1-5, with D perhaps matching TRBD1 (5 bases). Germline V gene sequence: CDR1 LGHNA, CDR2 YSLEER. The CDR3 has 19 amino acids. Trimming took off 0 bases at V and 4 bases at J, with 22 bases between the two ends. CDR3 nucleotide sequence: TGCGCCAGCAGCCAAGATTGGGCGTGGGGCAGCAATAGGAATCAGCCCCAGCATTTT. Translating it yields CASSQDWAWGSNRNQPQHF.

This rearrangement joins TRBV5-1 to TRBJ1-2, with D possibly being TRBD1 (6 bases). The germline CDR1 and CDR2 sequences are SGHRS and YFSETQ. The CDR3 has 13 amino acids. V shed 5 bases and J shed 4 bases, with 12 bases lying between them. CDR3 in DNA: TGCGCCAGCAGTGGGGTAGGGGGCTATGGCTACACCTTC. This translates into CASSGVGGYGYTF. The whole variable domain, filled in from reference TRBV5-1 and TRBJ1-2, reads KAGVTQTPRYLIKTRGQQVTLSCSPISGHRSVSWYQQTPGQGLQFLFEYFSETQRNKGNFPGRFSGRQFSNSRSEMNVSTLELGDSALYLCASSGVGGYGYTFGSGTRLTVV.

V and J are TRBV5-1 and TRBJ2-7, with 8 bases identical to TRBD1. V shed 4 bases and J 2 bases; nucleotides not matched to a gene: 5. Germline loops: CDR1 SGHRS, CDR2 YFSETQ. This CDR3 has 14 amino acids. For the CDR3, the DNA is TGCGCCAGCAGCATAGACAGGGGTCCCTACGAGCAGTACTTC. Translation gives CASSIDRGPYEQYF.

The rearrangement links TRBV5-1 to TRBJ2-3; the D is unclear. Germline loops: CDR1 SGHRS, CDR2 YFSETQ. V was pared by 0 bases and J by 1 base, with 12 bases between. The CDR3 runs 16 residues. The CDR3 DNA reads as TGCGCCAGCAGCTTGGTTCCGCCTTCGGGCACAGATACGCAGTATTTT. Its translation: CASSLVPPSGTDTQYF.

The J gene is TRBJ1-4, the V gene TRBV19; D uncertain. The CDR3 loop spans 12 amino acids. Trimming left V 4 bases short and J 5 bases short, with 5 bases between. The germline gives CDR1 LNHDA, CDR2 SQIVND (reference sequence). The CDR3 DNA follows: TGTGCCAGTAGTAGACTCAATGAAAAACTGTTTTTT. Amino acids: CASSRLNEKLFF.

The chain carries TRBV9 and TRBJ1-1; maybe TRBD1 (5 bases). V lost 0 bases and J 2 bases, leaving 8 bases between the germline ends. Germline-derived CDR1 and CDR2 are SGDLS and YYNGEE. The CDR3 spans 14 residues. The CDR3 nucleotides are TGTGCCAGCAGCGTAGGACAGATAAACACTGAAGCTTTCTTT. It codes for CASSVGQINTEAFF.